This TCR beta chain emerged from a study of cytomegalovirus exposure and HLA in healthy donors. PCR used 60 Vbeta primers and 13 Jbeta primers. Some clones are missing from TCRdb's copy, which holds only in-frame ones; the method was immunoSEQ multiplex PCR. The repertoire holds 89,000 or so clones, 70% to 80% seen once, with over 9.5% in the top ten. The donors (healthy individuals) were bone marrow donors. CDR1 SQVTM and CDR2 ANQGSEA come from the germline V gene. The CDR3 loop spans 12 amino acids. Trimming stripped 3 bases from V and 5 bases from J, with 8 bases between. Source material: PBMCs. V is TRBV29-1 and J is TRBJ2-1; no clear D gene. This sequence was found in a young man in good health and CMV-seropositive. CDR3 residues: CSVDNSHNEQFF. For the CDR3, the DNA is TGCAGCGTTGATAACAGTCACAATGAGCAGTTCTTC.